This TCR beta chain appears in the sequencing data of a study of cytomegalovirus exposure and HLA in healthy donors. The CDR3 is made up of 15 amino acids. The germline V gene has CDR1 SGHTA and CDR2 FQGTGA. With 2 bases clipped from V and 2 bases from J, the junction kept 2 bases outside the gene matches. The donors were members of the validation cohort comprising over 90 subjects, separate from the roughly 650-subject first cohort. The method was immunoSEQ multiplex PCR; TCRdb's version includes in-frame clones alone and lacks a portion of them. The sample holds approximately 160,000 clones, just under 90% seen once.

The gene calls are TRBV7-3 and TRBJ2-1, with 8 bases aligning to TRBD2. Specimen: PBMCs. The receptor was isolated from a man younger than 35 in good health and CMV-seropositive. The CDR3 sequence: CASSLGLATYNEQFF. The CDR3 DNA sequence: TGTGCCAGCAGCTTAGGACTAGCAACCTACAATGAGCAGTTCTTC.